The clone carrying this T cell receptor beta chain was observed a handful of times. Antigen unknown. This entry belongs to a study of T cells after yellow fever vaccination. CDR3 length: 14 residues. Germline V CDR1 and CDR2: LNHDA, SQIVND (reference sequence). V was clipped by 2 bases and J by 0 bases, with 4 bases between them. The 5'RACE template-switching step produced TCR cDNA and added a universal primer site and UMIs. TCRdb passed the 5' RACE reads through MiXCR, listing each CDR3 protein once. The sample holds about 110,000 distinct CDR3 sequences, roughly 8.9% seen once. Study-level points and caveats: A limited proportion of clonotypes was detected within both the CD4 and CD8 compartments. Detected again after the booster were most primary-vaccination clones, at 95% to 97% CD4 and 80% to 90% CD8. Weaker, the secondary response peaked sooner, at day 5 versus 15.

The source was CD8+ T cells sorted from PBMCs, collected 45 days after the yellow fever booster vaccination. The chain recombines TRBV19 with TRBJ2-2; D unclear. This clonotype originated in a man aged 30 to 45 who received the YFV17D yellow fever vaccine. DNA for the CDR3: TGTGCCAGTAGTATAAGGACGAACACCGGGGAGCTGTTTTTT. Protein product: CASSIRTNTGELFF.